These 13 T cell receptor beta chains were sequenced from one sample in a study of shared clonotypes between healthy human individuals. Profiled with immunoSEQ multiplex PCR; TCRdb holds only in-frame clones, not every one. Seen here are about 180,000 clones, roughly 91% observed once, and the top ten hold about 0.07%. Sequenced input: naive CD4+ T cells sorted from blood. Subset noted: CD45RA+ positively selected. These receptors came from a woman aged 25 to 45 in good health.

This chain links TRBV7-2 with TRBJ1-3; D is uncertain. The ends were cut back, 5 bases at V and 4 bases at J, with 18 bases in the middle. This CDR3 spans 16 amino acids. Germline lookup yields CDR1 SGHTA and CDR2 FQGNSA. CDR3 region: CASSTPPTKAGNTIYF. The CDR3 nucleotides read TGTGCCAGCAGCACTCCCCCCACAAAGGCAGGAAACACCATATATTTT.

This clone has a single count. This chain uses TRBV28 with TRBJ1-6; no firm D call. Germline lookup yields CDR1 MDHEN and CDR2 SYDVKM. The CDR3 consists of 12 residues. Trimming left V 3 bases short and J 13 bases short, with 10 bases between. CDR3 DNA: TGTGCCAGCAGTTTGGGAAGATCGCCCCTCCACTTT. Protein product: CASSLGRSPLHF.

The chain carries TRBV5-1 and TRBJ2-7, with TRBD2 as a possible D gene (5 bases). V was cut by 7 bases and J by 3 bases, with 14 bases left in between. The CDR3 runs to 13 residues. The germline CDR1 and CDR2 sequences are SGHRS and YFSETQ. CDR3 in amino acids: CASRGPNGYEQYF. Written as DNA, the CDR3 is TGCGCCAGCCGCGGGCCCAACGGCTACGAGCAGTACTTC.

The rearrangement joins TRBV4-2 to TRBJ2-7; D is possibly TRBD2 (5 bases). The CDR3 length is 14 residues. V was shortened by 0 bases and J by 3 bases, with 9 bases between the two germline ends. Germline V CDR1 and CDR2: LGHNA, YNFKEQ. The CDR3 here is CASSQDGGNYEQYF. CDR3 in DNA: TGTGCCAGCAGCCAAGATGGAGGAAACTACGAGCAGTACTTC.

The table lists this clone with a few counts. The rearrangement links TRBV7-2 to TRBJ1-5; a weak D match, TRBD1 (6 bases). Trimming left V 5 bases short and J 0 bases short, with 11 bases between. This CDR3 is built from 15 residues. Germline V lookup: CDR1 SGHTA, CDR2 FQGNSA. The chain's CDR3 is CASSRGQYSNQPQHF. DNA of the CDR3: TGTGCCAGCAGCCGTGGACAGTATAGCAATCAGCCCCAGCATTTT.

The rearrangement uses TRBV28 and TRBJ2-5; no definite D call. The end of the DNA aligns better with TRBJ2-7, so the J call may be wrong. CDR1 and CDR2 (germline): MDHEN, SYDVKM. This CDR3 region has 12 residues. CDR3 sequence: CASSKDGYEQYF. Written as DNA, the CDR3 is TGTGCCAGCAGCAAGGACGGCTACGAGCAGTACTTC.

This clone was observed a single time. For the CDR3, the DNA is TGTGCCAGCTCACCGGGGTCGGACAGGGACGAGCAGTACTTC. Protein: CASSPGSDRDEQYF. The V and J genes are TRBV18 and TRBJ2-7; 8 positions match TRBD1. Germline V gene data show CDR1 as KGHSH and CDR2 as LQKENI. This CDR3 has 14 amino acids. V lost 3 bases to trimming and J lost 5 bases; unmatched junction nucleotides: 6.

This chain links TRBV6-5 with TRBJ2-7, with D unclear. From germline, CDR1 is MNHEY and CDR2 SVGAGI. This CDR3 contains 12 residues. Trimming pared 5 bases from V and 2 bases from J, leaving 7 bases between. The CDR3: CASSPSPYEQYF. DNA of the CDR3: TGTGCCAGCAGTCCAAGCCCCTACGAGCAGTACTTC.

The CDR3 loop reads CASRATGGNQPQHF. In DNA, the CDR3 is TGTGCCAGCAGGGCGACAGGGGGCAATCAGCCCCAGCATTTT. The V and J genes are TRBV6-6 and TRBJ1-5; 8 nucleotides line up with TRBD1. CDR3 size: 14 residues. Germline-derived CDR1 and CDR2 are MNHNY and SVGAGI (reference sequence). V dropped 6 bases and J dropped 2; count of bases not matched to a gene: 3.

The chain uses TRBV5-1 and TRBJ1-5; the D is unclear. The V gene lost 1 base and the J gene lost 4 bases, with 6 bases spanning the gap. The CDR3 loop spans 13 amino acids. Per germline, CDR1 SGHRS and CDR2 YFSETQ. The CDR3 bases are TGCGCCAGCAGCTTGAATTGGAATCAGCCCCAGCATTTT. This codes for CASSLNWNQPQHF.

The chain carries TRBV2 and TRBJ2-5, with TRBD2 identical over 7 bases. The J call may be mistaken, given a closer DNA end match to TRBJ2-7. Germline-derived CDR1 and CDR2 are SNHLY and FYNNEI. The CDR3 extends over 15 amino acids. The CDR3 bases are TGTGCCAGCAGTGATCCGGGGGGTGATTCCTACGAGCAGTACTTC. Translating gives CASSDPGGDSYEQYF.

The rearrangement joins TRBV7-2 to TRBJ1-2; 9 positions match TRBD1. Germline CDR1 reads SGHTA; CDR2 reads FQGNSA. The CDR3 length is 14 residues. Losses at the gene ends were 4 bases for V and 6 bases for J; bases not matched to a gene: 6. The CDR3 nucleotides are TGTGCCAGCAGCTCCAGGGACAGGGTGAATGGCTACACCTTC. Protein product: CASSSRDRVNGYTF.

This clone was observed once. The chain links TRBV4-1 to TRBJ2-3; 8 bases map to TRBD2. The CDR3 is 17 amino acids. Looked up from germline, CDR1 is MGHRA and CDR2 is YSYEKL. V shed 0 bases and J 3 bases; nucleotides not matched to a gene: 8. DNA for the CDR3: TGCGCCAGCAGCCAAGATCAGGAGGCTAGCGGGACAGATACGCAGTATTTT. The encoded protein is CASSQDQEASGTDTQYF.